This is a list of T cell receptor beta chains from one sample in a study of human T cells and chemical hapten exposure. TCRdb processed the RACE reads anew with MiXCR; each CDR3 protein has one entry. The sample carries roughly 46,000 distinct CDR3 sequences, roughly 4.1% recorded once. The specimen sequenced was whole blood. The receptors stem from a human donor in good health. Some clones in this sample may be carry-over from other donors' samples. Both conserved end residues are part of each CDR3. Fields, in order: clone size, J gene, D gene, V gene, CDR3 protein, CDR3 DNA. A D gene is named only where the DNA matches it firmly. Clone size is not always given. Where it is, it says once, few, many or a class for expanded clones.

>few|TRBJ1-5|.|TRBV30
CAWSVNGDQPQHF
TGTGCCTGGAGTGTAAATGGTGATCAGCCCCAGCATTTT
>few|TRBJ1-3|.|TRBV6-6
CASSYPAEAGNTIYF
TGTGCCAGCAGTTACCCAGCAGAAGCTGGAAACACCATATATTTT
>many|TRBJ2-7|.|TRBV7-6
CASSPTVGGTYEQYF
TGTGCCAGCAGCCCCACCGTGGGGGGAACCTACGAGCAGTACTTC
>.|TRBJ1-3|.|TRBV21-1
CASSKWSDRAWGNTIYF
TGTGCCAGCAGCAAATGGTCGGACAGGGCGTGGGGAAACACCATATATTTT
>many|TRBJ1-5|.|TRBV20-1
CSARAPRDNQPQHF
TGCAGTGCTAGAGCACCGCGGGACAATCAGCCCCAGCATTTT
>few|TRBJ1-5|.|TRBV29-1
CSVGMGNQPQHF
TGCAGCGTGGGAATGGGAAATCAGCCCCAGCATTTT
>many|TRBJ2-3|.|TRBV28
CASSFLNEDTQYF
TGTGCCAGCAGTTTCCTCAATGAAGATACGCAGTATTTT
>.|TRBJ2-1|TRBD2|TRBV7-3
CASSLDSGRANEQFF
TGTGCCAGCAGCTTAGATAGCGGGAGGGCCAATGAGCAGTTCTTC
>many|TRBJ2-1|TRBD1|TRBV7-2
CASSSGQGRDEQFF
TGTGCCAGCAGCTCAGGACAGGGTCGAGATGAGCAGTTCTTC
>many|TRBJ2-7|.|TRBV3-1
CASILKGSREQYF
TGTGCCAGCATCTTAAAAGGATCGAGGGAGCAGTACTTC
>many|TRBJ2-3|TRBD1|TRBV27
CASSTWTGGLDTQYF
TGTGCCAGCAGTACCTGGACAGGGGGCTTAGATACGCAGTATTTT
>few|TRBJ2-7|TRBD2|TRBV5-1
CASSLALSGSSYEQYF
TGCGCCAGCAGCTTGGCCCTAAGCGGGAGCTCCTACGAGCAGTACTTC
>few|TRBJ2-3|.|TRBV6-5
CASSLSQRRTDTQYF
TGTGCCAGCAGTCTCTCCCAAAGACGCACAGATACGCAGTATTTT
>many|TRBJ2-4|.|TRBV4-1
CASTPLGGGNIQYF
TGCGCCAGCACCCCGCTAGGGGGGGGAAACATTCAGTACTTC
>few|TRBJ2-1|.|TRBV30
CAWSVGDNEQFF
TGTGCCTGGAGTGTTGGAGACAATGAGCAGTTCTTC
>many|TRBJ2-6|.|TRBV7-9
CASSLGVQPSGANVLTF
TGTGCCAGCAGCTTAGGGGTACAACCCTCTGGGGCCAACGTCCTGACTTTC
>many|TRBJ2-5|.|TRBV29-1
CSVGGPTGRETQYF
TGCAGCGTTGGGGGCCCGACAGGGAGGGAGACCCAGTACTTC
>many|TRBJ1-5|.|TRBV4-1
CASSRFRVSNQPQHF
TGCGCCAGCAGCCGGTTCAGGGTGAGCAATCAGCCCCAGCATTTT
>.|TRBJ2-3|.|TRBV2
CASKGTDTQYF
TGTGCCAGCAAGGGCACAGATACGCAGTATTTT
>many|TRBJ2-3|.|TRBV2
CASRAGTAPDTQYF
TGTGCCAGCAGGGCGGGAACGGCCCCAGATACGCAGTATTTT
>many|TRBJ2-4|TRBD2|TRBV20-1
CSALAGLAKNIQYF
TGCAGTGCTTTAGCGGGGCTAGCCAAAAACATTCAGTACTTC
>.|TRBJ1-1|.|TRBV12-3/TRBV12-4
CASSHRAGGEAFF
TGTGCCAGCAGCCATAGAGCGGGGGGCGAAGCTTTCTTT
>many|TRBJ1-1|.|TRBV7-8
CASSFGRDIRNTEAFF
TGTGCCAGCAGCTTCGGTCGGGACATAAGGAACACTGAAGCTTTCTTT
>many|TRBJ2-7|TRBD2|TRBV20-1
CSARPTSGSSYEQYF
TGCAGTGCTAGACCGACTAGCGGGAGCTCCTACGAGCAGTACTTC
>few|TRBJ2-1|.|TRBV29-1
CSVEKGGIYNEQFF
TGCAGCGTCGAAAAGGGCGGGATATACAATGAGCAGTTCTTC
>many|TRBJ2-5|TRBD1|TRBV29-1
CSVMDATGNYGIRSETQYF
TGCAGCGTTATGGATGCGACAGGGAATTATGGCATTCGATCGGAGACCCAGTACTTC
>few|TRBJ1-5|.|TRBV7-9
CASSPAGLVGNQPQHF
TGTGCCAGCAGCCCGGCGGGGCTCGTGGGCAATCAGCCCCAGCATTTT
>many|TRBJ2-7|TRBD1|TRBV6-2/TRBV6-3
CASSRPGQGNEQYF
TGTGCCAGCAGCCGCCCGGGACAGGGGAACGAGCAGTACTTC
>many|TRBJ2-1|.|TRBV6-5
CASSYTLRSHEQFF
TGTGCCAGCAGTTATACCTTACGCAGCCATGAGCAGTTCTTC
>few|TRBJ1-1|.|TRBV24-1
CATSRTAFTEAFF
TGTGCCACCTCTCGGACAGCCTTCACTGAAGCTTTCTTT
>few|TRBJ1-5|.|TRBV12-3/TRBV12-4
CASSFTQPNQPQHF
TGTGCCAGCAGTTTTACACAGCCCAATCAGCCCCAGCATTTT
>.|TRBJ2-3|.|TRBV29-1
CSVEGGSTDTQYF
TGCAGCGTTGAAGGGGGGAGCACAGATACGCAGTATTTT
>many|TRBJ2-3|TRBD2|TRBV19
CASSIVGTNGGTQYF
TGTGCCAGTAGTATAGTCGGGACTAATGGCGGGACGCAGTATTTT
>.|TRBJ2-3|.|TRBV28
CASSLEDFTDTQYF
TGTGCCAGCAGTTTAGAGGACTTCACAGATACGCAGTATTTT
>.|TRBJ1-6|.|TRBV30
CASRGESSYNSPLHF
TGTGCCTCTCGGGGAGAGAGCTCCTATAATTCACCCCTCCACTTT
>many|TRBJ1-2|.|TRBV20-1
CSARGVQPNYGYTF
TGCAGTGCTAGAGGGGTACAGCCCAACTATGGCTACACCTTC
>many|TRBJ1-5|.|TRBV4-1
CASSQVSAQPQHF
TGCGCCAGCAGCCAAGTATCCGCCCAGCCCCAGCATTTT
>many|TRBJ2-5|TRBD1|TRBV4-1
CASSQIFRTGEETQYF
TGCGCCAGCAGCCAGATCTTTCGGACAGGGGAAGAGACCCAGTACTTC
>many|TRBJ2-3|TRBD2|TRBV6-5
CAVSLGAGGGENTQYF
TGTGCCGTCTCCCTGGGGGCGGGAGGGGGAGAAAATACGCAGTATTTT
>few|TRBJ2-1|TRBD2|TRBV10-3
CAISDLPVLTSGHNEQFF
TGTGCCATCAGTGATTTGCCGGTGTTGACTAGCGGACACAATGAGCAGTTCTTC
>many|TRBJ2-1|.|TRBV24-1
CATSDGQVPYNEQFF
TGTGCCACCAGTGATGGCCAGGTTCCCTACAATGAGCAGTTCTTC
>many|TRBJ2-7|.|TRBV20-1
CSARDLRDPWGYEQYF
TGCAGTGCTAGAGATCTCCGGGACCCTTGGGGATACGAGCAGTACTTC
>few|TRBJ2-1|TRBD2|TRBV7-2
CASSLAAGASGEQFF
TGTGCCAGCAGCTTAGCTGCCGGGGCTAGCGGAGAGCAGTTCTTC
>many|TRBJ2-7|TRBD1|TRBV27
CASSLSRGRPSYEQYF
TGTGCCAGCAGTTTATCTAGGGGGCGCCCCTCCTACGAGCAGTACTTC
>.|TRBJ1-5|.|TRBV5-1
CASSPAANQPQHF
TGCGCCAGCAGCCCCGCTGCGAATCAGCCCCAGCATTTT
>few|TRBJ2-6|TRBD1|TRBV28
CASHRDRGRRANVLTF
TGTGCCAGCCACCGGGACAGGGGGCGGCGGGCCAACGTCCTGACTTTC
>many|TRBJ1-4|.|TRBV10-3
CAIRRDGGNEKLFF
TGTGCCATCAGAAGGGACGGCGGAAATGAAAAACTGTTTTTT
>.|TRBJ1-5|TRBD1|TRBV5-5
CASSFGTGGREQPQHF
TGTGCCAGCAGCTTCGGGACAGGGGGTCGTGAACAGCCCCAGCATTTT
>.|TRBJ2-2|.|TRBV7-2
CASSIGSQPLELFF
TGTGCCAGCAGCATAGGGTCACAACCGTTGGAGCTGTTTTTT
>many|TRBJ2-2|.|TRBV20-1
CSASVRVETGELFF
TGCAGTGCTAGCGTAAGGGTTGAGACCGGGGAGCTGTTTTTT
>many|TRBJ2-1|TRBD2|TRBV7-9
CASSLSGREKTYNEQFF
TGTGCCAGCAGCTTATCCGGGCGGGAGAAAACCTACAATGAGCAGTTCTTC
>many|TRBJ2-7|.|TRBV28
CASLRGNPYEQYF
TGTGCCTCCCTAAGGGGGAATCCCTACGAGCAGTACTTC
>many|TRBJ2-1|.|TRBV4-1
CASSQLRSNEQFF
TGCGCCAGCAGCCAGCTCCGCTCCAATGAGCAGTTCTTC
>many|TRBJ2-2|.|TRBV29-1
CSVSEGTGELFF
TGCAGCGTTTCCGAGGGGACCGGGGAGCTGTTTTTT